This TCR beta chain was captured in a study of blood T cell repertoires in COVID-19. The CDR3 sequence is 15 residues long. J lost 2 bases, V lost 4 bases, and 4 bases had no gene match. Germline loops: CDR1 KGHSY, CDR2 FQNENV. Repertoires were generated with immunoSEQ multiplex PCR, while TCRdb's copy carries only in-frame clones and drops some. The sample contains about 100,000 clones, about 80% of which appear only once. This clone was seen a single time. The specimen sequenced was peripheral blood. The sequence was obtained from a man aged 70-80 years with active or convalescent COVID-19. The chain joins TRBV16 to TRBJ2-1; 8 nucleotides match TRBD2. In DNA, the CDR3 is TGTGCCAGCAGCCCTGAAGCGGGAGCCTACAATGAGCAGTTCTTC. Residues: CASSPEAGAYNEQFF. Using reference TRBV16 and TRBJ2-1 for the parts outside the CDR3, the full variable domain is GEEVAQTPKHLVRGEGQKAKLYCAPIKGHSYVFWYQQVLKNEFKFLISFQNENVFDETGMPKERFSAKCLPNSPCSLEIQATKLEDSAVYFCASSPEAGAYNEQFFGPGTRLTVL.